Below are 24 T cell receptor beta chains sequenced from a single sample in a study of T cell changes during pregnancy in multiple sclerosis. This table comes from immunoSEQ multiplex PCR, and its TCRdb copy is limited to in-frame clones, with some not included. The sample has about 45,000 clones, less than 90% seen once. Specimen: CD4+ T cells from peripheral blood mononuclear cells, collected in the first trimester of pregnancy. These receptors came from a female donor with multiple sclerosis, enrolled in a pregnancy study.

The chain employs TRBV10-1 and TRBJ2-7; 8 nucleotides align to TRBD2. This CDR3 is built from 13 residues. V dropped 8 bases and J dropped 3; count of bases not matched to a gene: 6. CDR1 and CDR2 (germline): WNHNN, SYGVQD (reference sequence). CDR3 in amino acids: CASQPSGGYEQYF. In nucleotides, the CDR3 is TGCGCCAGCCAACCCAGCGGGGGCTACGAGCAGTACTTC.

The chain is built from TRBV30 and TRBJ2-3, with 13 bases fitting TRBD2. Per germline, CDR1 GTSNPN and CDR2 SVGIG (reference sequence). With V trimmed by 2 bases and J by 0 bases, 26 bases remained unmatched. The CDR3 spans 24 residues. In DNA, the CDR3 is TGTGCCTGGAGTTCATCCCCCGGGACTAGCGGGACTGACGAGCCCAACCTTAGCACAGATACGCAGTATTTT. Translation gives CAWSSSPGTSGTDEPNLSTDTQYF. The full variable domain, rest sourced from reference TRBV30 and TRBJ2-3, is SQTIHQWPATLVQPVGSPLSLECTVEGTSNPNLYWYRQAAGRGLQLLFYSVGIGQISSEVPQNLSASRPQDRQFILSSKKLLLSDSGFYLCAWSSSPGTSGTDEPNLSTDTQYFGPGTRLTVL.

The chain recombines TRBV13 with TRBJ2-7, with a weak D call TRBD1 (5 bases). Looked up from germline, CDR1 is PRHDT and CDR2 is FYEKMQ (reference sequence). The CDR3 runs to 13 residues. Trimming cost V 5 bases and J 4 bases, with 12 bases left between them. This chain's CDR3 is CASSGRDSYEQYF. For the CDR3, the DNA is TGTGCCAGCAGCGGACGAGACAGTTACGAGCAGTACTTC.

This rearrangement joins TRBV11-2 to TRBJ1-1, with D maybe TRBD1 (5 bases). V was pared by 5 bases and J by 1 base, with 11 bases between. The germline CDR1 and CDR2 sequences are SGHAT and FQNNGV. This CDR3 is built from 14 residues. The CDR3 loop is CASSRGHTNTEAFF. The CDR3 DNA follows: TGTGCCAGCAGCCGTGGACACACGAACACTGAAGCTTTCTTT.

The rearrangement uses TRBV10-3 and TRBJ2-7; D is undetermined. Germline CDR1 ENHRY, CDR2 SYGVKD. The germline V and J ends were trimmed by 2 bases and 2 bases, with 13 bases remaining between them. The CDR3 is 15 residues long. Here the CDR3 DNA reads TGTGCCATCAGTGAGGGGCCTGCACAGACCTACGAGCAGTACTTC. Protein sequence: CAISEGPAQTYEQYF.

The rearrangement uses TRBV6-5 and TRBJ1-1; perhaps TRBD1 as D (5 bases). The V end lost 0 bases, the J end lost 5 bases, and 13 bases lay between the germline ends. Germline V CDR1 and CDR2: MNHEY, SVGAGI. The CDR3 sequence is 15 residues long. The CDR3 reads CASSYSRQGGTEAFF. The CDR3 DNA reads TGTGCCAGCAGTTACTCGAGGCAGGGAGGGACTGAAGCTTTCTTT.

V is TRBV6-1 and J is TRBJ2-1; 7 bases are a match to TRBD2. Looked up from germline, CDR1 is MNHNS and CDR2 is SASEGT. J lost 5 bases, V lost 4 bases, and 11 bases had no gene match. The CDR3 has 16 amino acids. CDR3 nucleotides: TGTGCCAGCAGTGCGCTTGCCGGACTAGTTAACAATGAGCAGTTCTTC. It encodes CASSALAGLVNNEQFF.

In DNA, the CDR3 is TGTGCCAGCACGATGGACAGGGGAACAGATACGCAGTATTTT. The encoded protein is CASTMDRGTDTQYF. This rearrangement joins TRBV6-1 to TRBJ2-3; the match to TRBD1 covers 9 bases. J lost 3 bases, V lost 7 bases, and 5 bases had no gene match. The CDR3 contains 14 residues. CDR1 is MNHNS, CDR2 SASEGT, per germline.

The chain uses TRBV21-1 and TRBJ2-3; TRBD2, the D gene given by the table, was not confirmed from the DNA. TRBV21-1 has pseudogene status. The CDR3 has 16 residues. CDR3 nucleotides: TGTGCCAGCAGCAAGGTCCGGGTTACTAGCACAGATACGCAGTATTTT. Protein sequence: CASSKVRVTSTDTQYF.

Here the CDR3 reads CASSEGLSRYEQYF. The CDR3 nucleotides are TGCGCCAGCAGCGAGGGACTATCCCGCTACGAGCAGTACTTC. The chain carries TRBV4-3 and TRBJ2-7; TRBD2 aligns across 7 bases. The germline V gene has CDR1 LGHNA and CDR2 YSLEER. The CDR3 has 14 amino acids. Trimming removed 5 bases from V and 3 bases from J; junction bases left unmatched: 7.

A few counts support this clone. Distinct nucleotide sequences in the sample also encode this CDR3. This chain uses TRBV30 with TRBJ1-5; 7 nucleotides agree with TRBD1. V dropped 5 bases and J dropped 2; count of bases not matched to a gene: 6. Germline loops: CDR1 GTSNPN, CDR2 SVGIG (reference sequence). CDR3 length equals 14 residues. Here the CDR3 DNA reads TGTGCCTGGGGCGTGGGACAGCGCAATCAGCCCCAGCATTTT. Amino acid sequence: CAWGVGQRNQPQHF.

This chain joins TRBV18 and TRBJ2-7, with TRBD1 identical over 7 bases. The CDR3 contains 16 residues. V dropped 6 bases and J dropped 0; count of bases not matched to a gene: 11. CDR1 is KGHSH, CDR2 LQKENI, per germline. CDR3 nucleotide sequence: TGTGCCAGCTCTGTGTCGTTGGGACAGATCTCCTACGAGCAGTACTTC. Residues: CASSVSLGQISYEQYF.

The genes are TRBV28 and TRBJ2-3, with D maybe TRBD2 (6 bases). CDR3 length: 14 amino acids. Germline V gene lookup returns CDR1 MDHEN and CDR2 SYDVKM. Trimming cost V 3 bases and J 4 bases, with 11 bases left between them. The CDR3 spells CASSFGRAADTQYF. Here the CDR3 DNA reads TGTGCCAGCAGTTTCGGGAGAGCCGCAGATACGCAGTATTTT. Filled out from reference TRBV28 and TRBJ2-3, the complete variable domain reads DVKVTQSSRYLVKRTGEKVFLECVQDMDHENMFWYRQDPGLGLRLIYFSYDVKMKEKGDIPEGYSVSREKKERFSLILESASTNQTSMYLCASSFGRAADTQYFGPGTRLTVL.

V is TRBV23-1 and J is TRBJ1-1; D is possibly TRBD1 (5 bases). TRBV23-1 is an ORF for which the function is uncertain. The CDR3 runs 15 residues. V was shortened by 1 base and J by 8 bases, with 17 bases between the two germline ends. CDR3 loop: CASSQYRFRSHEAFF. The CDR3 nucleotides are TGCGCCAGCAGTCAATACAGGTTCCGCAGCCACGAAGCTTTCTTT.

V usage is TRBV18 and J usage is TRBJ2-3; D call uncertain. Trimming removed 3 bases from V and 0 bases from J, with 13 bases in between. Germline-derived CDR1 and CDR2 are KGHSH and LQKENI. CDR3 size: 16 residues. CDR3 protein: CASSPPRVISTDTQYF. The CDR3 bases are TGTGCCAGCTCACCTCCCCGGGTCATTAGCACAGATACGCAGTATTTT.

The chain recombines TRBV6-1 with TRBJ1-3; 8 bases align to TRBD1. V shed 6 bases, J shed 0 bases, and the junction held 4 bases outside the gene matches. The germline V gene encodes CDR1 MNHNS and CDR2 SASEGT. The CDR3 covers 15 residues. In nucleotides, the CDR3 is TGTGCCAGCAGGGGACAGGCCATCTCTGGAAACACCATATATTTT. Its translation is CASRGQAISGNTIYF.

The chain is built from TRBV7-9 and TRBJ2-7; 7 bases fit TRBD1. The junction had 4 bases not matched to a gene; V was cut back by 4 bases and J by 1 base. Germline V gene data show CDR1 as SEHNR and CDR2 as FQNEAQ (reference sequence). The CDR3 runs to 14 residues. This CDR3 is CASSSDRVSYEQYF. For the CDR3, the DNA is TGTGCCAGCAGCTCCGACAGGGTTTCCTACGAGCAGTACTTC.

The rearrangement uses TRBV21-1 and TRBJ2-3; the table's D call TRBD2 went unverified against the DNA. TRBV21-1 is reported as a pseudogene. The CDR3 spans 15 residues. For the CDR3, the DNA is TGTGCCAGCAGCAAAGGACGGGAGGGCCCAGATACGCAGTATTTT. Protein sequence: CASSKGREGPDTQYF.

This rearrangement joins TRBV5-4 to TRBJ2-5; D is perhaps TRBD1 (5 bases). The CDR3 extends over 15 amino acids. Germline V gene sequence: CDR1 SGHNT, CDR2 YYREEE (reference sequence). V shed 0 bases and J shed 1 base, with 10 bases lying between them. The CDR3 loop reads CASSLASGLQETQYF. DNA of the CDR3: TGTGCCAGCAGCTTGGCCTCAGGGCTCCAAGAGACCCAGTACTTC.

With regard to this clone: One end of the junction is discordant with germline, which a read error may explain. The V and J genes are TRBV10-3 and TRBJ2-7, with D perhaps matching TRBD1 (5 bases). The CDR3 has 11 amino acids. Looked up from germline, CDR1 is ENHRY and CDR2 is SYGVKD. Here the CDR3 reads CAISDDRIPAF. DNA of the CDR3: TGTGCCATCAGTGATGACAGAATTCCCGCTTTC.

The chain has TRBV9 and TRBJ2-7; 8 bases are a match to TRBD1. CDR1 is SGDLS and CDR2 is YYNGEE in the germline V gene. The CDR3 has 14 residues. The V and J ends lost 4 bases and 2 bases, in that order; junction bases with no gene match: 5. The CDR3 coding sequence is TGTGCCAGCAGCTTAAGGGACAGGACCTACGAGCAGTACTTC. Amino acids: CASSLRDRTYEQYF.

This clone was counted only a few times. The V and J genes are TRBV6-5 and TRBJ2-1; TRBD1 might be the D (6 bases). The CDR3 is 15 residues long. The V gene lost 0 bases and the J gene lost 6 bases, with 12 bases spanning the gap. Germline loops: CDR1 MNHEY, CDR2 SVGAGI. For the CDR3, the DNA is TGTGCCAGCAGTTACTCGATTCAGGGGAGCAATGAGCAGTTCTTC. Encoded protein: CASSYSIQGSNEQFF.

In its sample, this clone was seen a few times. The chain is built from TRBV18 and TRBJ2-3; 14 bases fit TRBD2. V was pared by 5 bases and J by 2 bases, with 6 bases of the junction left unmatched. CDR1 KGHSH and CDR2 LQKENI come from the germline V gene. The CDR3 has 17 amino acids. In nucleotides, the CDR3 is TGTGCCAGCTCATCTAGACTAGCGGGAGGGAACACAGATACGCAGTATTTT. It yields the protein CASSSRLAGGNTDTQYF.

V and J are TRBV5-1 and TRBJ2-1; D may be TRBD2 (5 bases). Trimming pared 0 bases from V and 8 bases from J, leaving 12 bases between. Germline V lookup: CDR1 SGHRS, CDR2 YFSETQ. CDR3 length equals 14 residues. CDR3 sequence reads: CASSLAPGVDEQFF. The CDR3 nucleotides read TGCGCCAGCAGCTTGGCCCCCGGGGTCGATGAGCAGTTCTTC.